The following is a T cell receptor (beta chain) sequence with its context. The CDR3 runs 16 residues. The V end lost 1 base, the J end lost 0 bases, and 13 bases lay between the germline ends. The V gene's germline CDR1 is LNHDA and CDR2 SQIVND (reference sequence). Clinical histories supplied by participants themselves formed the basis of cohort assignment. The data were produced by immunoSEQ multiplex PCR, yet TCRdb's version contains in-frame clones alone and is incomplete. Here the sample spans about 220,000 clones, just over 85% being singletons. The sample belongs to a study of blood T cell repertoires in COVID-19.

The gene calls are TRBV19 and TRBJ2-7; D unresolved. The sample comprised PBMCs or T cells enriched from blood (not recorded which). The sequence was obtained from a middle-aged woman with acute COVID-19. CDR3 nucleotide sequence: TGTGCCAGTAGTATAGTTATGCGACATAACTCCTACGAGCAGTACTTC. Protein: CASSIVMRHNSYEQYF.